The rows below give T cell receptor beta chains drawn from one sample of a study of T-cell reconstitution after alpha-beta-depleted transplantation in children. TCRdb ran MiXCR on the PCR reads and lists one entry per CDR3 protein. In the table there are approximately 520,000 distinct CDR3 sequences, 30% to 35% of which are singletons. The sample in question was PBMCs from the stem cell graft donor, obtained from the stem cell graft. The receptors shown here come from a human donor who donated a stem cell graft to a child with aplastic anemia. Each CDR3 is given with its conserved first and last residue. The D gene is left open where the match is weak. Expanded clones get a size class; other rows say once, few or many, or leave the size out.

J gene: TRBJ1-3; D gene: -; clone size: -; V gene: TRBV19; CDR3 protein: CASSSNPGIYPGNTIYF; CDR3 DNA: TGTGCCAGTAGTTCAAACCCAGGTATTTATCCTGGAAACACCATATATTTT
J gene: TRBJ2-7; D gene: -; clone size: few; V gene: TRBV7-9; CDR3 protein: CASSFAGPTYEQYF; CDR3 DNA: TGTGCCAGCAGCTTCGCGGGGCCGACCTACGAGCAGTACTTC
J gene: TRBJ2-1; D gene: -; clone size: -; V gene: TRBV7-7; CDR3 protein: CASSLGFEDEQFF; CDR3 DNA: TGTGCCAGCAGCTTAGGGTTTGAAGATGAGCAGTTCTTC
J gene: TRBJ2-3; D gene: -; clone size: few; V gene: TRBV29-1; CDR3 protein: CSAQRGGQDTQYF; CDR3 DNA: TGCAGCGCCCAACGGGGCGGGCAGGATACGCAGTATTTT
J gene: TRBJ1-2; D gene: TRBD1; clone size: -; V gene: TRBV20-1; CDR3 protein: CSARDLGQGMGGYPF; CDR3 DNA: TGCAGTGCTAGAGATCTTGGACAGGGAATGGGTGGCTACCCCTTC
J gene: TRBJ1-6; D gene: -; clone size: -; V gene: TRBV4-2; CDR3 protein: CASSQDGVSPLHF; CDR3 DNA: TGTGCCAGCAGCCAAGATGGTGTCTCACCCCTCCACTTT
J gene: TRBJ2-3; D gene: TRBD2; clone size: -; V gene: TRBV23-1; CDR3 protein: CASSQSGTSGTDTQYF; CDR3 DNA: TGCGCCAGCAGTCAATCAGGGACTAGCGGCACAGATACGCAGTATTTT
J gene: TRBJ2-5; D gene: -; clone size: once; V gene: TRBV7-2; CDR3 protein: CASSPPRSGEETQYF; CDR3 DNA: TGTGCCAGCAGCCCCCCCCGCTCCGGGGAAGAGACCCAGTACTTC
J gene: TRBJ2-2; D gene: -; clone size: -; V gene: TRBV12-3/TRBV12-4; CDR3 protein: CASSFVVGGRNGELFF; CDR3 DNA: TGTGCCAGCAGTTTTGTCGTCGGGGGGCGGAACGGGGAGCTGTTTTTT
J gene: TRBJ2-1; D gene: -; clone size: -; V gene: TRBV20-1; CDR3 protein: CSARARLGRTGNEQFF; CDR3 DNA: TGCAGTGCTAGAGCTCGCCTGGGCCGTACGGGTAATGAGCAGTTCTTC
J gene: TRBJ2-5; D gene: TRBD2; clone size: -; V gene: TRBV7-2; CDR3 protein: CASSLVRFASGRRGETQYF; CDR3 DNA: TGTGCCAGCAGCTTAGTGCGTTTCGCTAGCGGGAGGAGAGGAGAGACCCAGTACTTC
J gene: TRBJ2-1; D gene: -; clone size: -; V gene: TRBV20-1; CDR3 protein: CSASSSPYNEQFF; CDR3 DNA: TGCAGTGCTAGCTCTAGCCCCTACAATGAGCAGTTCTTC